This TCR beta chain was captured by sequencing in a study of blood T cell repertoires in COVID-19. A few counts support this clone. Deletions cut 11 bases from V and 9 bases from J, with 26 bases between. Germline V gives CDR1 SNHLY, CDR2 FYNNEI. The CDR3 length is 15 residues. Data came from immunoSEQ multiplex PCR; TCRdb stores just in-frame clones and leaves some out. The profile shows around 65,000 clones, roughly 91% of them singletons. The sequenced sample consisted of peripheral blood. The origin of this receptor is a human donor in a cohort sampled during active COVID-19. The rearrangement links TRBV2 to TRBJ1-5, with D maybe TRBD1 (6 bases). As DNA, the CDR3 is TGTGCCGACGCCGAGGGGCCAGGGACACTCGGGCCCCAGCATTTT. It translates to CADAEGPGTLGPQHF.